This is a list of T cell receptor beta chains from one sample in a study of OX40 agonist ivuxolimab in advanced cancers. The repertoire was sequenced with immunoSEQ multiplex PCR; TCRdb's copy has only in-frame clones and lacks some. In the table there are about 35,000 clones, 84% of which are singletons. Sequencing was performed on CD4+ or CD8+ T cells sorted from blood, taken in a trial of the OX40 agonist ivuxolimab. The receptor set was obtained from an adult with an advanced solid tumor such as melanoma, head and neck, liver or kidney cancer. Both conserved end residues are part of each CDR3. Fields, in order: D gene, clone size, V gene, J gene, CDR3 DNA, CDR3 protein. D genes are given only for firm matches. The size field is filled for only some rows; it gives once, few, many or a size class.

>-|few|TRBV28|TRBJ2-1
TGTGCCAGCAGCTACAATGAGCAGTTCTTC
CASSYNEQFF
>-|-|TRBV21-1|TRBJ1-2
TGTGCCAGCGGGATCCCGAAGGGACAGAACGTCGCTAACTATGGCTACACCTTC
CASGIPKGQNVANYGYTF
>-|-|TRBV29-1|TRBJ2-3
TGCAGCGTTGAAGACCCGACGGGACCAGATACGCAGTATTTT
CSVEDPTGPDTQYF
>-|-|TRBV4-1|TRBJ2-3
TGCGCCAGCAGCCAACAACTAGATACGCAGTATTTT
CASSQQLDTQYF
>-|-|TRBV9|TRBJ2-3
TGTGCCAGCAGCCTCGAGGGCACAGATACGCAGTATTTT
CASSLEGTDTQYF
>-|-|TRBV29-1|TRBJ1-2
TGCAGCGTTGAAAGGGAGTCTAACTATGGCTACACCTTC
CSVERESNYGYTF
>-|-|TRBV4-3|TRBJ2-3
TGCGCCAGCAGCCACGGACTGTTGGGCGGAGATACGCAGTATTTT
CASSHGLLGGDTQYF
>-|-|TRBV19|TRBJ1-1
TGTGCCAGTAGGTGGACTCATGAAGCTTTCTTT
CASRWTHEAFF
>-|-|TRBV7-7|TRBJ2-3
TGTGCTAGCAGCTTAGGTGGGCTATCCGATACGCAGTATTTT
CASSLGGLSDTQYF
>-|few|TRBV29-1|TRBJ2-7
TGCAGCGCTCGTGTCCGGCCGCAGTACTTC
CSARVRPQYF
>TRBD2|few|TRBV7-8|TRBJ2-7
TGTGCCAGCAGCCCTCTGAGTAGCGGGAGAACCGAGCAGTACTTC
CASSPLSSGRTEQYF